Shown below are 29 T cell receptor beta chains from a single sample sequenced in a study of control samples from healthy donors and cancer patients. TCRdb's table, derived via immunoSEQ multiplex PCR, lists solely in-frame clones and lacks some. Seen here are roughly 220,000 clones, about 94% observed once, and the top ten hold about 1.6%. Sequencing was done on a sample of blood. These receptors were collected from a man in his forties or fifties in good health.

The chain recombines TRBV6-2 or TRBV6-3 with TRBJ2-7, with D perhaps matching TRBD1 (6 bases). Germline CDR1 and CDR2: MNHEY and SVGEGT. CDR3 length: 16 residues. Between the trimmed V and J ends, which lost 6 bases and 2 bases, there was a span of 20 bases. The CDR3 region is CASSPRPGDTTYEQYF. In DNA, the CDR3 is TGTGCCAGCAGCCCGCGTCCCGGGGACACCACCTACGAGCAGTACTTC.

The chain employs TRBV6-6 and TRBJ2-2, with a tentative D call TRBD1 (6 bases). Trimming took 6 bases from V and 3 from J, leaving 14 bases between them. The CDR3 runs 15 residues. Germline V gene lookup returns CDR1 MNHNY and CDR2 SVGAGI (reference sequence). This chain's CDR3 is CASSKWTVDTGELFF. Written as DNA, the CDR3 is TGTGCCAGCAGCAAATGGACAGTGGACACCGGGGAGCTGTTTTTT.

To note about this clone: A junction end diverges from the germline sequence, so it may reflect a read error. The chain combines TRBV5-5 with TRBJ1-1, with D perhaps matching TRBD1 (5 bases). The CDR3 loop spans 15 amino acids. Germline loops: CDR1 SGHKS, CDR2 YYEKEE (reference sequence). The chain's CDR3 is CASSFAGHLNAEAFF. The CDR3 DNA follows: TGTGCCAGCAGCTTCGCCGGACACTTGAACGCTGAAGCTTTCTTT.

The chain carries TRBV19 and TRBJ2-3; 8 positions agree with TRBD1. Germline CDR1 is LNHDA and CDR2 is SQIVND (reference sequence). V lost 10 bases to trimming and J lost 3 bases; unmatched junction nucleotides: 6. This CDR3 is 13 amino acids long. The chain's CDR3 is CATLDRATDTQYF. The CDR3 DNA sequence: TGTGCCACCCTGGACAGGGCTACAGATACGCAGTATTTT.

The chain employs TRBV5-1 and TRBJ1-1; perhaps TRBD1 as D (5 bases). CDR3 length: 15 residues. Looked up from germline, CDR1 is SGHRS and CDR2 is YFSETQ. Deletions cut 0 bases from V and 3 bases from J, with 12 bases between. CDR3 sequence (DNA): TGCGCCAGCAGCTTGGTTGCAGGGATAGACACTGAAGCTTTCTTT. The encoded protein is CASSLVAGIDTEAFF. Combining the CDR3 with reference TRBV5-1 and TRBJ1-1 gives the whole variable domain KAGVTQTPRYLIKTRGQQVTLSCSPISGHRSVSWYQQTPGQGLQFLFEYFSETQRNKGNFPGRFSGRQFSNSRSEMNVSTLELGDSALYLCASSLVAGIDTEAFFGQGTRLTVV.

The genes are TRBV20-1 and TRBJ2-7; 8 bases agree with TRBD1. There are 12 residues in the CDR3. V dropped 3 bases and J dropped 7; count of bases not matched to a gene: 5. Germline V CDR1 and CDR2: DFQATT, SNEGSKA (reference sequence). CDR3 sequence (DNA): TGCAGTGCTAGTACAGGGGGGTGGGAGCAGTACGTC. It yields the protein CSASTGGWEQYV.

The table lists this clone with a count of one. The rearrangement joins TRBV5-1 to TRBJ2-5; D might be TRBD2 (6 bases). The CDR3 length is 13 residues. V dropped 2 bases and J dropped 4 bases, with 9 bases sitting between them. The germline V gene has CDR1 SGHRS and CDR2 YFSETQ. CDR3 nucleotides: TGCGCCAGCAGCTTCCAGGGAGGAGAGACCCAGTACTTC. It encodes CASSFQGGETQYF.

The chain carries TRBV4-1 and TRBJ2-5; 16 bases align to TRBD2. CDR1 and CDR2 from the germline V gene are MGHRA and YSYEKL. CDR3 length: 16 residues. The trim removed 6 bases at V and 4 bases at J, leaving 5 bases unmatched. As DNA, the CDR3 is TGCGCCAGCAGTGGGGGACTAGCGGGGGGGCGAGAGACCCAGTACTTC. It is translated as CASSGGLAGGRETQYF.

This chain connects TRBV11-2 to TRBJ2-6; D unclear. The CDR3 is made up of 18 amino acids. Per germline, CDR1 SGHAT and CDR2 FQNNGV. V lost 2 bases and J lost 2, with 16 bases in between. This CDR3 reads CASSLRVTRTAGANVLTF. The CDR3 nucleotides are TGTGCCAGCAGCTTACGGGTTACTCGTACGGCTGGGGCCAACGTCCTGACTTTC.

The chain carries TRBV6-5 and TRBJ2-7, with a possible D match to TRBD1 (6 bases). This CDR3 has 15 amino acids. The germline V and J ends were trimmed by 7 bases and 5 bases, with 21 bases remaining between them. The germline V gene encodes CDR1 MNHEY and CDR2 SVGAGI. The CDR3 DNA sequence: TGTGCCAGCACCCGGGACAACAGGGAGTCCCACGAGCAGTACTTC. Encoded protein: CASTRDNRESHEQYF.

V is TRBV5-1 and J is TRBJ2-1; TRBD2 matches 9 bases. This CDR3 spans 16 amino acids. V was pared by 0 bases and J by 7 bases, with 8 bases of the junction left unmatched. Germline V lookup: CDR1 SGHRS, CDR2 YFSETQ. The CDR3 DNA follows: TGCGCCAGCAGCTTGGTATCCAGCGGGGGGAATAATGAGCAGTTCTTC. It is translated as CASSLVSSGGNNEQFF.

The chain is built from TRBV5-4 and TRBJ2-1; 8 nucleotides align to TRBD1. This CDR3 comprises 14 residues. Per germline, CDR1 SGHNT and CDR2 YYREEE (reference sequence). V shed 3 bases, J shed 6 bases, and the junction held 5 bases outside the gene matches. CDR3 DNA: TGTGCCAGCAGCTCTCAGGGGGCAGGCAATGAGCAGTTCTTC. The encoded protein is CASSSQGAGNEQFF. Filled out from reference TRBV5-4 and TRBJ2-1, the complete variable domain reads ETGVTQSPTHLIKTRGQQVTLRCSSQSGHNTVSWYQQALGQGPQFIFQYYREEENGRGNFPPRFSGLQFPNYSSELNVNALELDDSALYLCASSSQGAGNEQFFGPGTRLTVL.

The chain links TRBV28 to TRBJ1-1; 10 nucleotides align to TRBD1. The germline gives CDR1 MDHEN, CDR2 SYDVKM. V gave up 6 bases and J gave up 4 bases; unmatched junction bases: 5. The CDR3 spans 14 residues. CDR3 sequence reads: CASRTGGTATEAFF. The CDR3 bases are TGTGCCAGCAGGACAGGGGGCACGGCCACTGAAGCTTTCTTT.

The chain links TRBV7-8 to TRBJ2-3, with TRBD2 matching 8 bases. Germline CDR1 and CDR2: SGHVS and FQNEAQ. Trimming took 5 bases from V and 6 from J; bases not matched to a gene: 10. The CDR3 has 15 amino acids. The CDR3 DNA sequence: TGTGCCAGCAGCCCCGGGGGGACGGGGGGGGATACGCAGTATTTT. Translating gives CASSPGGTGGDTQYF. Based on the CDR3 plus reference TRBV7-8 and TRBJ2-3, the full variable domain is GAGVSQSPRYKVAKRGQDVALRCDPISGHVSLFWYQQALGQGPEFLTYFQNEAQLDKSGLPSDRFFAERPEGSVSTLKIQRTQQEDSAVYLCASSPGGTGGDTQYFGPGTRLTVL.

The gene calls are TRBV12-5 and TRBJ1-2; TRBD1 agrees at 7 bases. The CDR3 is 13 amino acids. Germline CDR1 LGHNT, CDR2 FRNRAP. CDR3 sequence: CAHTGQSYYGYTF. The CDR3 bases are TGTGCGCATACGGGACAGTCCTACTATGGCTACACCTTC. The variable domain in full, completed from reference TRBV12-5 and TRBJ1-2, reads DARVTQTPRHKVTEMGQEVTMRCQPILGHNTVFWYRQTMMQGLELLAYFRNRAPLDDSGMPKDRFSAEMPDATLATLKIQPSEPRDSAVYFCAHTGQSYYGYTFGSGTRLTVV.

The chain carries TRBV7-9 and TRBJ1-2; D not resolved. Germline V gene lookup returns CDR1 SEHNR and CDR2 FQNEAQ (reference sequence). This CDR3 is 12 amino acids long. Trimming took 5 bases from V and 4 from J, leaving 8 bases between them. The CDR3 DNA follows: TGTGCCAGCAGCGCTGGACGCTATGGCTACACCTTC. This sequence encodes CASSAGRYGYTF.

The chain has TRBV5-1 and TRBJ2-2, with a possible D match to TRBD2 (6 bases). The CDR3 covers 16 residues. From germline, CDR1 is SGHRS and CDR2 YFSETQ. V lost 2 bases to trimming and J lost 5 bases, with 16 bases between them. CDR3 amino acids: CASSLNGGSWTGELFF. The DNA of the CDR3 is TGCGCCAGCAGCTTAAACGGGGGAAGTTGGACCGGGGAGCTGTTTTTT.

The gene calls are TRBV5-4 and TRBJ1-2, with no clear D. V lost 4 bases, J lost 4 bases, and 23 bases lay in between. The CDR3 spans 17 residues. Germline V lookup: CDR1 SGHNT, CDR2 YYREEE (reference sequence). Here the CDR3 reads CASSPSTAPGLFYGYTF. The CDR3 coding sequence is TGTGCCAGCAGCCCGTCTACAGCGCCAGGTCTATTCTATGGCTACACCTTC.

J is TRBJ2-6 and V is TRBV6-6; maybe TRBD1 (6 bases). Germline V gives CDR1 MNHNY, CDR2 SVGAGI (reference sequence). The germline V and J ends were trimmed by 9 bases and 0 bases, with 12 bases remaining between them. The CDR3 consists of 15 residues. CDR3 DNA sequence: TGTGCCAGTGCGACAGGATCCTCTGGGGCCAACGTCCTGACTTTC. Its translation is CASATGSSGANVLTF.

The V call is TRBV5-6, the J call TRBJ2-7, with 10 bases that match TRBD2. The junction had 4 bases not matched to a gene; V was cut back by 3 bases and J by 7 bases. The CDR3 spans 13 residues. CDR1 and CDR2 from the germline V gene are SGHDT and YYEEEE. The CDR3 DNA sequence: TGTGCCAGCAGCTCGGGACTAGCGTGGGAGCAGTACTTC. It is translated as CASSSGLAWEQYF.

The V call is TRBV5-4, the J call TRBJ2-3; the match to TRBD2 covers 12 bases. Germline CDR1 reads SGHNT; CDR2 reads YYREEE (reference sequence). J gave up 4 bases and V 7 bases, and 4 bases lay outside the gene matches. The CDR3 has 14 amino acids. The CDR3 here is CASSSGGDPDTQYF. The CDR3 DNA reads TGTGCCAGCTCTAGCGGGGGGGACCCAGATACGCAGTATTTT.

V and J are TRBV30 and TRBJ2-5, with TRBD1 matching over 7 bases. This CDR3 has 11 amino acids. Germline V gene data show CDR1 as GTSNPN and CDR2 as SVGIG (reference sequence). The V segment lost 7 bases and the J segment 3 bases; nucleotides outside the gene matches: 2. CDR3 bases: TGTGCCTCGGGACAGAAAGAGACCCAGTACTTC. It yields the protein CASGQKETQYF.

The genes are TRBV25-1 and TRBJ1-4; D possibly corresponds to TRBD1 (5 bases). Germline CDR1 reads MGHDK; CDR2 reads SYGVNS. The CDR3 covers 16 residues. With 4 bases removed from V and 2 bases from J, the gap between germline ends came to 14 bases. The CDR3 sequence: CASSALRGGTNEKLFF. The CDR3 DNA reads TGTGCCAGCAGTGCCCTGAGGGGAGGGACTAATGAAAAACTGTTTTTT.

The chain joins TRBV9 to TRBJ2-7; the D gene is possibly TRBD2 (6 bases). The CDR3 sequence is 15 residues long. The germline V and J ends were trimmed by 4 bases and 0 bases, with 14 bases remaining between them. Germline CDR1 reads SGDLS; CDR2 reads YYNGEE. CDR3 protein: CASSSQAGSSYEQYF. As DNA, the CDR3 is TGTGCCAGCAGCTCCCAGGCGGGGAGCTCCTACGAGCAGTACTTC.

This clone was observed once. This rearrangement joins TRBV3-1 (or the pseudogene TRBV3-2) to TRBJ2-7, with D possibly TRBD2 on 6 matching bases. The CDR3 sequence is 12 residues long. The V end was cut by 3 bases, the J end by 7 bases, with 10 bases between. Per the germline V gene, CDR1 is LGHDT and CDR2 is YNNKEL (reference sequence). The CDR3, as DNA: TGTGCCAGCAGCCAGTCCAGCGGGGAGCAGTACGTC. Amino acids: CASSQSSGEQYV.

The J gene is TRBJ2-2, the V gene TRBV5-6; D is perhaps TRBD2 (5 bases). Germline CDR1 reads SGHDT; CDR2 reads YYEEEE. Trimming pared 5 bases from V and 8 bases from J, leaving 16 bases between. The CDR3 loop spans 14 amino acids. CDR3 sequence: CASSPTRRLGELFF. The CDR3 DNA reads TGTGCCAGCAGTCCGACCAGGAGGTTAGGGGAGCTGTTTTTT.

About this clone itself: Different DNA sequences within this sample yield the same CDR3. The V call is TRBV5-1, the J call TRBJ2-1, with TRBD2 as a possible D gene (5 bases). Germline loops: CDR1 SGHRS, CDR2 YFSETQ. Trimming took 0 bases from V and 2 from J, leaving 9 bases between them. CDR3 size: 15 residues. CDR3 nucleotides: TGCGCCAGCAGCTTGGGGCTAGCTACCTACAATGAGCAGTTCTTC. It encodes CASSLGLATYNEQFF.

V gene TRBV3-1 (or the pseudogene TRBV3-2) combines with J gene TRBJ1-6, with 7 nucleotides matching TRBD1. The germline V gene has CDR1 LGHDT and CDR2 YNNKEL (reference sequence). V was pared by 1 base and J by 4 bases, with 1 base of the junction left unmatched. The CDR3 runs to 15 residues. The CDR3 region is CASSQGGQYNSPLHF. The CDR3 coding sequence is TGTGCCAGCAGCCAAGGGGGACAGTATAATTCACCCCTCCACTTT.

This chain links TRBV7-9 with TRBJ1-4; perhaps TRBD1 as D (5 bases). CDR3 length: 15 amino acids. The germline gives CDR1 SEHNR, CDR2 FQNEAQ (reference sequence). The V end lost 2 bases, the J end lost 4 bases, and 11 bases lay between the germline ends. The CDR3 bases are TGTGCCAGCAGCTTAAGTCAGGGACTTAATGAAAAACTGTTTTTT. Residues: CASSLSQGLNEKLFF.